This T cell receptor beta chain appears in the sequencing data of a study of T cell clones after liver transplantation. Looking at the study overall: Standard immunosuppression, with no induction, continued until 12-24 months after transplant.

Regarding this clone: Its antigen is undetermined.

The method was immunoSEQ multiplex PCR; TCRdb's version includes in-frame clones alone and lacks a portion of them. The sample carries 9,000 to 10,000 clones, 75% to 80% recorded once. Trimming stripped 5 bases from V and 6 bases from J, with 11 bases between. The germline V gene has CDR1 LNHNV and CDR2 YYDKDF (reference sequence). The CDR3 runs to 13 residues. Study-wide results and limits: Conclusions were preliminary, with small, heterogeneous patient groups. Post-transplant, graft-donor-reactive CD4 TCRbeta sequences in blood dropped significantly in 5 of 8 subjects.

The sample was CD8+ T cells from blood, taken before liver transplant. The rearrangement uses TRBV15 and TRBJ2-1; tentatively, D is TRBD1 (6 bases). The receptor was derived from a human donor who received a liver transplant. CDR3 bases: TGTGCCACCAGCCAGGGGCTAACCAATGAGCAGTTCTTC. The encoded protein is CATSQGLTNEQFF. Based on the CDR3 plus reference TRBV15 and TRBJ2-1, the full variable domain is DAMVIQNPRYQVTQFGKPVTLSCSQTLNHNVMYWYQQKSSQAPKLLFHYYDKDFNNEADTPDNFQSRRPNTSFCFLDIRSPGLGDTAMYLCATSQGLTNEQFFGPGTRLTVL.